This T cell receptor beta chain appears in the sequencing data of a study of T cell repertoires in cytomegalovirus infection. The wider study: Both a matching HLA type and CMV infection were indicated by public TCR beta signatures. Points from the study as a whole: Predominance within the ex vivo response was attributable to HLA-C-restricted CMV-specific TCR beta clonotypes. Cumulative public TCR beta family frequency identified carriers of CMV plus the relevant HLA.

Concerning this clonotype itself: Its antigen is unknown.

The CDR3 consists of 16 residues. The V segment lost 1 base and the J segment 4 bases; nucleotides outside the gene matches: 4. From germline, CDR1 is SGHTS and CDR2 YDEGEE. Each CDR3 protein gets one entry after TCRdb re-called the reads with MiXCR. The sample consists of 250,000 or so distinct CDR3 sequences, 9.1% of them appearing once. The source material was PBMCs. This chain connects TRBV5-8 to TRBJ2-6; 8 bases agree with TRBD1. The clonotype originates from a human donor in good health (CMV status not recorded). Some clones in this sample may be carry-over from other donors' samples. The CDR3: CASSLSTGAGANVLTF. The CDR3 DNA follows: TGTGCCAGCAGCTTGTCGACAGGGGCCGGGGCCAACGTCCTGACTTTC.